The clone carrying this T cell receptor beta chain was seen a handful of times. Its antigen is currently unknown. The entry originates in a study of cytomegalovirus exposure and HLA in healthy donors. Study-level findings and limits: In a later analysis, across HLA loci, associated TCR counts were highest for DRB1, lowest for HLA-C.

Germline assignment: CDR1 SGHNT and CDR2 YYREEE (reference sequence). With V trimmed by 4 bases and J by 3 bases, 7 bases remained unmatched. The CDR3 covers 15 residues. The PCR ran on 60 Vbeta and 13 Jbeta primers. Repertoires were generated with immunoSEQ multiplex PCR, while TCRdb's copy carries only in-frame clones and drops some. The sample has around 120,000 clones; 60% to 85% are singletons. This chain joins TRBV5-4 and TRBJ2-5; 9 bases align to TRBD1. This TCR was sampled from a woman aged 40 to 50 in good health and CMV-seropositive. Sequencing used PBMCs. The CDR3 here is CASSPTGTGKETQYF. The DNA for the CDR3 is TGTGCCAGCAGCCCCACCGGGACAGGGAAAGAGACCCAGTACTTC. Looking up the rest from reference TRBV5-4 and TRBJ2-5 gives the full variable domain: ETGVTQSPTHLIKTRGQQVTLRCSSQSGHNTVSWYQQALGQGPQFIFQYYREEENGRGNFPPRFSGLQFPNYSSELNVNALELDDSALYLCASSPTGTGKETQYFGPGTRLLVL.